The 15 T cell receptor beta chains below were found in one sample sequenced in a study of blood T cells in healthy people across ages. Primers used in a second PCR of roughly 6 to 12 cycles were a sample-barcoded 5' primer and a J-beta primer mix. TCRdb reprocessed the 5' RACE reads via MiXCR and lists one record per CDR3 protein. The data contain approximately 780,000 distinct CDR3 sequences, around a quarter of them singletons. These same records also appear under a second study, on T cells of mothers and their children.

The sequenced sample was blood. The receptors derive from a boy aged 5-17 years in good health.

Only a few counts were recorded for this clonotype. This sequence joins TRBV11-2 and TRBJ1-1; perhaps TRBD1 as D (6 bases). The CDR3 extends over 14 amino acids. The germline V gene encodes CDR1 SGHAT and CDR2 FQNNGV. Trimming stripped 2 bases from V and 5 bases from J, with 12 bases between. This CDR3 is CASSLIRGVTEAFF. Here the CDR3 DNA reads TGTGCCAGCAGCTTAATCAGGGGTGTGACTGAAGCTTTCTTT.

This clonotype was seen more than once but under ten times. J is TRBJ2-5 and V is TRBV29-1, with 9 bases fitting TRBD2. The J call could be wrong; TRBJ2-1 is a better fit for the DNA end. Germline loops: CDR1 SQVTM, CDR2 ANQGSEA. The CDR3 is made up of 14 amino acids. CDR3 nucleotide sequence: TGCAGCGCGGCCCCTAGCGGGGAGTTGGATGAGCAGTTCTTC. Its translation is CSAAPSGELDEQFF.

The rearrangement links TRBV11-1 to TRBJ2-5, with 8 bases matching TRBD2. This CDR3 has 17 residues. Germline-derived CDR1 and CDR2 are SGHAT and FQDESV (reference sequence). J gave up 4 bases and V 3 bases, and 13 bases lay outside the gene matches. The CDR3 nucleotides read TGTGCCAGCAGCTTGTTGAATTGGCGGGGGGTCGCAGAGACCCAGTACTTC. This gives the protein CASSLLNWRGVAETQYF.

The J gene is TRBJ2-7, the V gene TRBV6-5; possible D gene TRBD1, 7 bases. CDR3 length: 14 amino acids. The germline CDR1 and CDR2 sequences are MNHEY and SVGAGI. Between the trimmed V and J ends, which lost 6 bases and 3 bases, there was a span of 15 bases. CDR3 region: CASRTRQGVYEQYF. CDR3 nucleotides: TGTGCCAGCAGGACTAGACAGGGCGTCTACGAGCAGTACTTC.

In its sample, this clonotype was seen many times. The chain recombines TRBV3-1 with TRBJ2-5, with a possible D match to TRBD1 (5 bases). The J call may be wrong; the DNA end is better matched by TRBJ2-7. CDR3 length equals 14 residues. Germline V gives CDR1 LGHDT, CDR2 YNNKEL (reference sequence). The CDR3 is CASSQDQGAYEQYF. Written as DNA, the CDR3 is TGTGCCAGCAGCCAAGACCAAGGGGCCTACGAGCAGTACTTC.

This chain uses TRBV11-2 with TRBJ2-7; TRBD2 agrees at 9 bases. Trimming took 6 bases from V and 5 from J; bases not matched to a gene: 11. CDR3 length: 15 residues. From germline, CDR1 is SGHAT and CDR2 FQNNGV. The CDR3 sequence is CASRSPGLAENEQYF. Here the CDR3 DNA reads TGTGCCAGCAGGAGCCCGGGACTAGCAGAGAACGAGCAGTACTTC.

As for this clonotype: Because it lacks the conserved phenylalanine or tryptophan at the end, this CDR3 is likely a read error. This rearrangement joins TRBV7-8 to TRBJ1-2; a weak D match, TRBD1 (5 bases). V lost 5 bases and J lost 4, with 17 bases in between. Germline assignment: CDR1 SGHVS and CDR2 FQNEAQ. The CDR3 has 15 amino acids. For the CDR3, the DNA is TGTGCCAGCAGCCTAACGGGGGGAGTCGGCTATGGCTACACCCTC. Amino acids: CASSLTGGVGYGYTL.

The chain joins TRBV5-4 to TRBJ2-5; 11 bases match TRBD1. CDR3 length equals 18 residues. Losses at the gene ends were 4 bases for V and 4 bases for J; bases not matched to a gene: 15. Germline CDR1 and CDR2: SGHNT and YYREEE (reference sequence). The CDR3 region is CASSPQGQGGSGGETQYF. The CDR3, as DNA: TGTGCCAGCAGCCCCCAGGGACAGGGGGGATCGGGTGGAGAGACCCAGTACTTC.

This clonotype was observed a few times. The chain has TRBV29-1 and TRBJ2-7, with TRBD2 identical over 7 bases. From germline, CDR1 is SQVTM and CDR2 ANQGSEA. This CDR3 region has 13 residues. V shed 3 bases, J shed 0 bases, and the junction held 2 bases outside the gene matches. CDR3 sequence reads: CSVDGGGSYEQYF. CDR3 DNA: TGCAGCGTTGATGGCGGGGGCTCCTACGAGCAGTACTTC.

This rearrangement joins TRBV7-9 to TRBJ2-5, with D possibly matching TRBD1 (6 bases). The last part of the DNA fits TRBJ2-7 better; the J call may be wrong. The CDR3 spans 12 residues. Germline V gives CDR1 SEHNR, CDR2 FQNEAQ (reference sequence). The CDR3 protein is CASSRNRDEQYF. CDR3 nucleotide sequence: TGTGCCAGCAGTCGTAACAGGGACGAGCAGTACTTC.

The V gene is TRBV7-9, the J gene TRBJ2-1, with D maybe TRBD2 (5 bases). Germline CDR1 and CDR2: SEHNR and FQNEAQ (reference sequence). Trimming took 2 bases from V and 2 from J, leaving 16 bases between them. This CDR3 has 17 residues. The CDR3 reads CASSLRSARETYNEQFF. The DNA of the CDR3 is TGTGCCAGCAGCTTACGTTCTGCGAGGGAGACCTACAATGAGCAGTTCTTC.

This chain joins TRBV12-3 or TRBV12-4 and TRBJ1-2; D might be TRBD1 (5 bases). Deletions cut 2 bases from V and 5 bases from J, with 15 bases between. CDR3 length equals 15 residues. This CDR3 reads CASSLSGSSSYGYTF. The DNA of the CDR3 is TGTGCCAGCAGTTTATCAGGGTCCTCTTCATATGGCTACACCTTC.

This clonotype was observed a few times. J is TRBJ1-6 and V is TRBV7-9; D unclear. V lost 1 base and J lost 7, with 14 bases in between. Germline CDR1 and CDR2: SEHNR and FQNEAQ (reference sequence). The CDR3 length is 16 residues. For the CDR3, the DNA is TGTGCCAGCAGCTTAGTCGTCGGGGTAGGGAATTCACCCCTCCACTTT. As protein: CASSLVVGVGNSPLHF.

This clonotype was detected only a few times. The V call is TRBV20-1, the J call TRBJ2-3, with D tentatively TRBD2 (5 bases). CDR3 length: 14 amino acids. With 5 bases removed from V and 4 bases from J, the gap between germline ends came to 16 bases. Germline lookup yields CDR1 DFQATT and CDR2 SNEGSKA (reference sequence). The CDR3 DNA sequence: TGCAGTGCTTCTAGCACTAGAGGTTCAGATACGCAGTATTTT. Translation gives CSASSTRGSDTQYF.

The V call is TRBV24-1, the J call TRBJ2-3; 7 bases line up with TRBD2. The CDR3 spans 18 residues. Germline CDR1 KGHDR, CDR2 SFDVKD. Unmatched junction bases numbered 12, after V lost 4 bases and J lost 0 bases. This CDR3 is CATSDSTLADTSTDTQYF. Written as DNA, the CDR3 is TGTGCCACCAGTGACTCCACCCTAGCGGATACTAGCACAGATACGCAGTATTTT.